The 32 T cell receptor beta chains presented below share a single source sample, sequenced in a study of T-cell memory formation after mild COVID-19. TCRdb analysed the 5' RACE reads with MiXCR anew, one entry per CDR3 protein. The repertoire holds approximately 350,000 distinct CDR3 sequences, with 28% as singletons. The specimen sequenced was PBMCs or a T cell subset sorted from them (not recorded which). The receptors originated from an adult woman who had mild COVID-19 (a few samples of this study predate the infection). Cell type and time point are not known.

The V call is TRBV5-1, the J call TRBJ1-1, with D possibly TRBD1 on 5 matching bases. V lost 4 bases and J lost 6, with 10 bases in between. The length of the CDR3 is 12 residues. Per germline, CDR1 SGHRS and CDR2 YFSETQ. The CDR3, as DNA: TGCGCCAGCAGCCATCAGGGACCTGAAGCTTTCTTT. It translates to CASSHQGPEAFF.

This clonotype was seen more than once but under ten times. The chain carries TRBV11-2 and TRBJ2-5, with 7 bases matching TRBD2. The J segment lost 3 bases and the V segment lost 1 base, leaving 8 bases of the junction unmatched. The CDR3 consists of 16 residues. The germline gives CDR1 SGHAT, CDR2 FQNNGV. The CDR3 DNA sequence: TGTGCCAGCAGCTTAGCGAGCGGGGTCGGGGAAGAGACCCAGTACTTC. This codes for CASSLASGVGEETQYF.

The chain combines TRBV7-9 with TRBJ2-2; D could derive from TRBD1 or TRBD2 (6 bases each). Germline CDR1 SEHNR, CDR2 FQNEAQ (reference sequence). This CDR3 is built from 19 residues. V lost 8 bases, J lost 0 bases, and 25 bases lay in between. DNA for the CDR3: TGTGCCAGCCTCTCCAGGGCACGGGGGCGATTTACGAACACCGGGGAGCTGTTTTTT. Its protein product is CASLSRARGRFTNTGELFF.

This clonotype was observed a few times. V and J are TRBV3-1 and TRBJ2-5; a possible D gene is TRBD2 (6 bases). Between the trimmed V and J ends, which lost 1 base and 5 bases, there was a span of 8 bases. The CDR3 has 13 residues. The V gene's germline CDR1 is LGHDT and CDR2 YNNKEL (reference sequence). This chain's CDR3 is CASSQVLAETQYF. In DNA form, the CDR3 reads TGTGCCAGCAGCCAAGTCCTAGCGGAGACCCAGTACTTC.

This clonotype was recorded a few times. The rearrangement links TRBV12-3 or TRBV12-4 to TRBJ1-5, with 7 bases that match TRBD1. Trimming removed 6 bases from V and 2 bases from J; junction bases left unmatched: 13. This CDR3 comprises 17 residues. The DNA of the CDR3 is TGTGCCAGCAGACCCCGGGGGGGCGACAGGGGCAATCAGCCCCAGCATTTT. It translates to CASRPRGGDRGNQPQHF.

V usage is TRBV20-1 and J usage is TRBJ2-5, with D perhaps matching TRBD1 (6 bases). Between the trimmed V and J ends, which lost 5 bases and 5 bases, there was a span of 21 bases. This CDR3 is built from 15 residues. Germline CDR1 DFQATT, CDR2 SNEGSKA (reference sequence). The CDR3 is CSAPDPKGVRETQYF. The CDR3 region has the DNA TGCAGTGCTCCGGACCCAAAGGGGGTCAGGGAGACCCAGTACTTC.

The CDR3 protein is CASSQARARRFF. The CDR3 region has the DNA TGTGCCAGCAGCCAAGCCCGGGCTAGGAGATTCTTT. The chain employs TRBV14 and TRBJ1-1, with D unclear. Per the germline V gene, CDR1 is SGHDN and CDR2 is FVKESK. This CDR3 comprises 12 residues. V lost 1 base to trimming and J lost 14 bases, with 14 bases between them.

This clonotype was seen only a few times. The rearrangement links TRBV5-1 to TRBJ2-7, with 9 positions matching TRBD1. Germline CDR1 SGHRS, CDR2 YFSETQ. This CDR3 has 14 residues. With V trimmed by 3 bases and J by 5 bases, 6 bases remained unmatched. CDR3: CASSSRTGDDEQYF. The CDR3, as DNA: TGCGCCAGCAGCTCCCGGACAGGGGACGACGAGCAGTACTTC.

This rearrangement joins TRBV28 to TRBJ2-7, with D unresolved. Germline V CDR1 and CDR2: MDHEN, SYDVKM. The CDR3 length is 14 residues. The V and J ends lost 3 bases and 4 bases respectively, with 13 bases between them. CDR3 loop: CASSFGPATYEQYF. In DNA, the CDR3 is TGTGCCAGCAGTTTTGGCCCCGCTACGTACGAGCAGTACTTC.

This clonotype was detected only a few times. The V gene is TRBV3-1, the J gene TRBJ1-2; 7 bases are shared with TRBD1. CDR3 length: 12 amino acids. Losses at the gene ends were 6 bases for V and 7 bases for J; bases not matched to a gene: 5. CDR1 is LGHDT and CDR2 is YNNKEL in the germline V gene (reference sequence). CDR3: CASSQTGTGYTF. The CDR3 coding sequence is TGTGCCAGCAGTCAGACAGGGACTGGCTACACCTTC.

V usage is TRBV11-2 and J usage is TRBJ1-1; D not resolved. The V end was cut by 2 bases, the J end by 5 bases, with 12 bases between. The CDR3 runs to 14 residues. Germline V gene data show CDR1 as SGHAT and CDR2 as FQNNGV. The CDR3 sequence is CASSLSVEWTEAFF. The CDR3 bases are TGTGCCAGCAGCTTATCAGTCGAGTGGACTGAAGCTTTCTTT.

Only a few counts were recorded for this clonotype. The chain combines TRBV29-1 with TRBJ2-7; 8 bases are a match to TRBD2. Losses at the gene ends were 6 bases for V and 0 bases for J; bases not matched to a gene: 7. CDR1 is SQVTM, CDR2 ANQGSEA, per germline. The CDR3 runs to 14 residues. CDR3 bases: TGCAGCGTGGGCGGGAGGCTTAGCTCCTACGAGCAGTACTTC. It is translated as CSVGGRLSSYEQYF.

The chain links TRBV20-1 to TRBJ2-3; no firm D call. V lost 5 bases, J lost 1 base, and 16 bases lay in between. There are 15 residues in the CDR3. Per germline, CDR1 DFQATT and CDR2 SNEGSKA (reference sequence). The CDR3 nucleotides read TGCAGTGCTCCTATGGTAGCCGGTCGCACAGATACGCAGTATTTT. Encoded protein: CSAPMVAGRTDTQYF.

This chain links TRBV7-9 with TRBJ2-1, with 9 positions matching TRBD1. After removal of 4 bases from V and 3 bases from J, the junction contained 4 bases not matched to a gene. Germline values: CDR1 SEHNR, CDR2 FQNEAQ (reference sequence). CDR3 length: 15 residues. The CDR3 coding sequence is TGTGCCAGCAGCTCCGACAGGGGGGTCTACAATGAGCAGTTCTTC. This gives the protein CASSSDRGVYNEQFF.

The J gene is TRBJ2-3, the V gene TRBV27; TRBD1 or TRBD2 may be the D gene (5 bases each). Deletions cut 8 bases from V and 2 bases from J, with 17 bases between. The CDR3 sequence is 15 residues long. Germline V CDR1 and CDR2: MNHEY, SMNVEV (reference sequence). This CDR3 is CASRYEGKITDTQYF. DNA of the CDR3: TGTGCCAGCCGTTATGAGGGGAAGATCACAGATACGCAGTATTTT.

This rearrangement joins TRBV4-2 to TRBJ1-1; no definite D call. The CDR3 is 18 residues long. The V end lost 4 bases, the J end lost 0 bases, and 21 bases lay between the germline ends. Germline CDR1 and CDR2: LGHNA and YNFKEQ. For the CDR3, the DNA is TGTGCCAGCAGCCTCCCCCGTGGAGGCGGGCACGTGAACACTGAAGCTTTCTTT. It codes for CASSLPRGGGHVNTEAFF.

This clonotype was found many times. J is TRBJ2-1 and V is TRBV12-3 or TRBV12-4; D unresolved. The V end was cut by 8 bases, the J end by 1 base, with 12 bases between. This CDR3 region has 14 residues. CDR3 sequence: CASPKRVSYNEQFF. CDR3 sequence (DNA): TGTGCCAGCCCCAAACGGGTTTCCTACAATGAGCAGTTCTTC.

The chain combines TRBV3-1 with TRBJ2-2; D call uncertain. V shed 1 base and J shed 4 bases, with 7 bases lying between them. The V gene's germline CDR1 is LGHDT and CDR2 YNNKEL (reference sequence). This CDR3 has 14 residues. The CDR3 region is CASSQGSGTGELFF. CDR3 DNA sequence: TGTGCCAGCAGCCAAGGGTCGGGCACCGGGGAGCTGTTTTTT.

The chain combines TRBV12-3 or TRBV12-4 with TRBJ1-4; D is perhaps TRBD1 (5 bases). The V gene lost 10 bases and the J gene lost 7 bases, with 7 bases spanning the gap. The CDR3 totals 10 residues. In DNA form, the CDR3 reads TGTGCCACCGGGGGTGAAAAACTGTTTTTT. Amino acid sequence: CATGGEKLFF.

The chain links TRBV7-8 to TRBJ1-1; TRBD1 matches 7 bases. V lost 5 bases, J lost 4 bases, and 10 bases stayed unmatched. The CDR3 totals 15 residues. CDR1 SGHVS and CDR2 FQNEAQ come from the germline V gene. Here the CDR3 reads CASSPRQGGRTEAFF. The CDR3 DNA follows: TGTGCCAGCAGCCCTAGACAGGGAGGGCGCACTGAAGCTTTCTTT.

V gene TRBV20-1 combines with J gene TRBJ2-3, with TRBD2 matching 8 bases. The CDR3 spans 16 residues. The J segment lost 6 bases and the V segment lost 1 base, leaving 12 bases of the junction unmatched. The germline CDR1 and CDR2 sequences are DFQATT and SNEGSKA (reference sequence). CDR3 bases: TGCAGTGCTAGAGGCAGAGTAGCGGGAAGTTTGGATACGCAGTATTTT. Translated: CSARGRVAGSLDTQYF.

The V gene is TRBV4-3, the J gene TRBJ1-1, with TRBD1 matching 9 bases. Germline V gene sequence: CDR1 LGHNA, CDR2 YSLEER. The CDR3 contains 14 residues. Losses at the gene ends were 5 bases for V and 5 bases for J; bases not matched to a gene: 6. The CDR3 spells CASSIQGARTEAFF. The CDR3, as DNA: TGCGCCAGCAGCATACAGGGGGCTCGGACTGAAGCTTTCTTT.

The V call is TRBV12-3 or TRBV12-4, the J call TRBJ1-6, with TRBD1 matching over 7 bases. The ends lost 6 bases at V and 7 bases at J; junction bases unmatched: 9. The CDR3 spans 15 residues. Written as DNA, the CDR3 is TGTGCCAGCAGACCGGGACAGCCGATCAATTCACCCCTCCACTTT. Encoded protein: CASRPGQPINSPLHF.

This clonotype was counted between two and nine times. J is TRBJ1-2 and V is TRBV12-3 or TRBV12-4; D is uncertain. The CDR3 length is 13 residues. Trimming took 5 bases from V and 8 from J, leaving 15 bases between them. CDR3 residues: CASSPLRAWGYTF. CDR3 sequence (DNA): TGTGCCAGCAGTCCACTGAGAGCGTGGGGCTACACCTTC.

This sequence joins TRBV2 and TRBJ1-1; 11 bases fit TRBD1. The CDR3 spans 14 residues. Germline assignment: CDR1 SNHLY and CDR2 FYNNEI. J gave up 4 bases and V 5 bases, and 3 bases lay outside the gene matches. The CDR3 coding sequence is TGTGCCAGCAGTTCGGGACAGGGGGTCACTGAAGCTTTCTTT. It is translated as CASSSGQGVTEAFF.

This clonotype has more than one count but fewer than ten. The J gene is TRBJ2-1, the V gene TRBV5-1; 13 nucleotides agree with TRBD2. V was pared by 0 bases and J by 5 bases, with 11 bases of the junction left unmatched. In germline, CDR1 is SGHRS, CDR2 YFSETQ. The CDR3 length is 19 residues. CDR3 in DNA: TGCGCCAGCAGCTTGGGACTAGCGGGGGGACTACTAGCCAACAATGAGCAGTTCTTC. Residues: CASSLGLAGGLLANNEQFF.

The chain joins TRBV5-1 to TRBJ2-7; 7 bases map to TRBD1. The germline gives CDR1 SGHRS, CDR2 YFSETQ. This CDR3 is built from 15 residues. With 0 bases clipped from V and 3 bases from J, the junction kept 6 bases outside the gene matches. The CDR3 reads CASSLAQGEGYEQYF. In DNA, the CDR3 is TGCGCCAGCAGCTTGGCCCAGGGGGAAGGCTACGAGCAGTACTTC.

CDR3 nucleotides: TGTGCCAGCAGCTCCTTCCTTGAGGGCGGAAACTCTGGAAACACCATATATTTT. Translated: CASSSFLEGGNSGNTIYF. The J gene is TRBJ1-3, the V gene TRBV7-8; no reliable D call. The germline CDR1 and CDR2 sequences are SGHVS and FQNEAQ. The length of the CDR3 is 18 residues. V was shortened by 4 bases and J by 0 bases, with 19 bases between the two germline ends.

J is TRBJ2-1 and V is TRBV6-2 or TRBV6-3, with D hard to call. The germline V gene encodes CDR1 MNHEY and CDR2 SVGEGT. The CDR3 runs to 12 residues. Trimming removed 0 bases from V and 8 bases from J, with 5 bases in between. DNA of the CDR3: TGTGCCAGCAGTTACTCGGTACATGAGCAGTTCTTC. Residues: CASSYSVHEQFF.

This clonotype occurred a few times. This chain joins TRBV2 and TRBJ2-7; 8 bases match TRBD1. From germline, CDR1 is SNHLY and CDR2 FYNNEI. The CDR3 has 15 amino acids. J gave up 4 bases and V 7 bases, and 12 bases lay outside the gene matches. The CDR3 region has the DNA TGTGCCAGCAAAGAACGACAGGGGAGCCAGTACGAGCAGTACTTC. This sequence encodes CASKERQGSQYEQYF.

This rearrangement joins TRBV9 to TRBJ2-1; 11 nucleotides line up with TRBD2. After removal of 1 base from V and 8 bases from J, the junction contained 2 bases not matched to a gene. The CDR3 covers 14 residues. CDR1 and CDR2 (germline): SGDLS, YYNGEE. In nucleotides, the CDR3 is TGTGCCAGCAGCGTATCTAGCGGGGGGTATGAGCAGTTCTTC. It yields the protein CASSVSSGGYEQFF. Together with reference TRBV9 and TRBJ2-1, the CDR3 gives the full variable domain: DSGVTQTPKHLITATGQRVTLRCSPRSGDLSVYWYQQSLDQGLQFLIQYYNGEERAKGNILERFSAQQFPDLHSELNLSSLELGDSALYFCASSVSSGGYEQFFGPGTRLTVL.

The chain has TRBV7-9 and TRBJ2-3; tentative D call: TRBD1 (5 bases). Deletions cut 1 base from V and 1 base from J, with 15 bases between. In germline, CDR1 is SEHNR, CDR2 FQNEAQ (reference sequence). The CDR3 consists of 17 residues. Here the CDR3 reads CASSLGRVAARTDTQYF. The CDR3 bases are TGTGCCAGCAGCTTAGGCAGGGTAGCAGCCCGCACAGATACGCAGTATTTT.